The 23 T cell receptor beta chains below were found in one sample sequenced in a study of T cells after yellow fever vaccination. TCRdb recomputed calls from the 5' RACE reads with MiXCR, one row per CDR3 protein. This table has more than 450,000 distinct CDR3 sequences, just over 20% appearing once. Sample: PBMCs, taken approximately 22 days after the first yellow fever vaccination. The source is a man younger than 35 who received the YFV17D yellow fever vaccine.

The chain links TRBV4-1 to TRBJ1-4, with 8 bases identical to TRBD1. J was trimmed by 8 bases and V by 1 base; bases with no gene match: 18. There are 19 residues in the CDR3. Looked up from germline, CDR1 is MGHRA and CDR2 is YSYEKL. DNA of the CDR3: TGCGCCAGCAGCCAAGGGCGACAGGGGATTGTCGTACGAAAGGAAAAACTGTTTTTT. It is translated as CASSQGRQGIVVRKEKLFF.

This clonotype was detected only a few times. The rearrangement uses TRBV15 and TRBJ2-5, with TRBD2 matching over 7 bases. CDR1 and CDR2 from the germline V gene are LNHNV and YYDKDF (reference sequence). With 0 bases clipped from V and 2 bases from J, the junction kept 3 bases outside the gene matches. There are 15 residues in the CDR3. CDR3 sequence reads: CATSREGLKQETQYF. CDR3 coding DNA: TGTGCCACCAGCAGAGAGGGACTAAAACAAGAGACCCAGTACTTC.

This clonotype was detected ten times or more. The CDR3 DNA reads as TGTGCCAGCAGCTTAGATCGATGGGGCAATGAGCAGTTCTTC. Its protein product is CASSLDRWGNEQFF. The chain employs TRBV11-2 and TRBJ2-1; no reliable D call. The V end lost 0 bases, the J end lost 6 bases, and 9 bases lay between the germline ends. CDR3 length: 14 residues. Germline V CDR1 and CDR2: SGHAT, FQNNGV.

V gene TRBV7-3 combines with J gene TRBJ2-3; weak D call: TRBD2 (5 bases). There are 16 residues in the CDR3. Between the trimmed V and J ends, which lost 5 bases and 0 bases, there was a span of 15 bases. Germline V gene sequence: CDR1 SGHTA, CDR2 FQGTGA. CDR3 in amino acids: CASSQTGIRSTDTQYF. The CDR3 bases are TGTGCCAGCAGCCAAACCGGGATTCGGAGCACAGATACGCAGTATTTT.

Many counts were recorded for this clonotype. The chain joins TRBV7-2 to TRBJ2-3, with D unclear. From germline, CDR1 is SGHTA and CDR2 FQGNSA. The V and J ends lost 3 bases and 2 bases respectively, with 15 bases between them. The CDR3 runs to 16 residues. CDR3 DNA: TGTGCCAGCAGCTTTCTTGGTGGTTCTAACACAGATACGCAGTATTTT. Translation: CASSFLGGSNTDTQYF. The variable domain in full, with the rest retrieved from reference TRBV7-2 and TRBJ2-3, is GAGVSQSPSNKVTEKGKDVELRCDPISGHTALYWYRQSLGQGLEFLIYFQGNSAPDKSGLPSDRFSAERTGGSVSTLTIQRTQQEDSAVYLCASSFLGGSNTDTQYFGPGTRLTVL.

The chain carries TRBV9 and TRBJ2-5; tentatively, D is TRBD2 (6 bases). CDR1 and CDR2 (germline): SGDLS, YYNGEE. V lost 0 bases and J 5 bases, leaving 11 bases between the germline ends. This CDR3 spans 14 amino acids. The CDR3 coding sequence is TGTGCCAGCAGCGTAGAGACTAGGCCGGAGACCCAGTACTTC. It specifies CASSVETRPETQYF.

This clonotype turned up a few times. The chain employs TRBV14 and TRBJ1-5; D gene unclear. The ends were cut back, 8 bases at V and 6 bases at J, with 11 bases in the middle. The CDR3 runs 12 residues. Germline lookup yields CDR1 SGHDN and CDR2 FVKESK. The CDR3 DNA follows: TGTGCCAGCCTCCCGGCATTTCAGCCCCAGCATTTT. Protein product: CASLPAFQPQHF.

The chain recombines TRBV20-1 with TRBJ2-7; D is possibly TRBD2 (6 bases). Germline assignment: CDR1 DFQATT and CDR2 SNEGSKA (reference sequence). V dropped 2 bases and J dropped 0 bases, with 14 bases sitting between them. The CDR3 loop spans 15 amino acids. In DNA, the CDR3 is TGCAGTGCTAGAAGACTCCGGGAGAACTCCTACGAGCAGTACTTC. The encoded protein is CSARRLRENSYEQYF.

This clonotype was picked up a small number of times. V usage is TRBV6-1 and J usage is TRBJ1-2; D is ambiguous. V lost 6 bases, J lost 3 bases, and 17 bases lay in between. The CDR3 length is 15 residues. Germline V lookup: CDR1 MNHNS, CDR2 SASEGT. The CDR3 sequence is CASSLRSVGDYGYTF. The CDR3 DNA reads as TGTGCCAGCAGCCTCCGTTCCGTTGGCGACTATGGCTACACCTTC.

The chain has TRBV5-1 and TRBJ2-1; no clear D. Trimming removed 2 bases from V and 7 bases from J, with 16 bases in between. From germline, CDR1 is SGHRS and CDR2 YFSETQ. The CDR3 runs 15 residues. DNA for the CDR3: TGCGCCAGCAGCTTTTCTGGTGGGCTACGTAATGAGCAGTTCTTC. Translation: CASSFSGGLRNEQFF. The variable domain in full, with the rest retrieved from reference TRBV5-1 and TRBJ2-1, is KAGVTQTPRYLIKTRGQQVTLSCSPISGHRSVSWYQQTPGQGLQFLFEYFSETQRNKGNFPGRFSGRQFSNSRSEMNVSTLELGDSALYLCASSFSGGLRNEQFFGPGTRLTVL.

The table lists this clonotype with many counts. This CDR3 is CASSSGPPRTEAFF. The CDR3 DNA is TGTGCCAGCAGTTCGGGGCCCCCGAGGACTGAAGCTTTCTTT. The rearrangement links TRBV6-5 to TRBJ1-1, with D possibly matching TRBD1 (5 bases). The CDR3 covers 14 residues. Germline loops: CDR1 MNHEY, CDR2 SVGAGI. V was shortened by 4 bases and J by 5 bases, with 14 bases between the two germline ends.

The chain links TRBV11-2 to TRBJ2-1; a weak D match, TRBD1 (5 bases). Germline-derived CDR1 and CDR2 are SGHAT and FQNNGV. The CDR3 extends over 13 amino acids. The V and J ends lost 3 bases and 5 bases respectively, with 8 bases between them. CDR3 DNA: TGTGCCAGCAGCTTCACGACAGACAATGAGCAGTTCTTC. Protein sequence: CASSFTTDNEQFF.

The chain couples TRBV4-2 to TRBJ1-2, with D perhaps TRBD1 (5 bases). Germline V gene sequence: CDR1 LGHNA, CDR2 YNFKEQ. V lost 0 bases and J lost 8, with 13 bases in between. This CDR3 spans 14 amino acids. The CDR3 spells CASSQEGDGLGYTF. The DNA of the CDR3 is TGTGCCAGCAGCCAAGAGGGGGATGGCTTGGGCTACACCTTC.

The CDR3 loop is CASSRAFPGLNTGELFF. For the CDR3, the DNA is TGTGCCAGCAGCCGAGCCTTCCCGGGACTCAACACCGGGGAGCTGTTTTTT. The genes are TRBV5-6 and TRBJ2-2; possibly TRBD2 for D (6 bases). This CDR3 region has 17 residues. Between the trimmed V and J ends, which lost 4 bases and 2 bases, there was a span of 18 bases. In germline, CDR1 is SGHDT, CDR2 YYEEEE.

This clonotype was seen a handful of times. The V gene is TRBV20-1, the J gene TRBJ2-5; maybe TRBD2 (5 bases). The length of the CDR3 is 13 residues. Germline CDR1 is DFQATT and CDR2 is SNEGSKA (reference sequence). The germline V and J ends were trimmed by 1 base and 1 base, with 7 bases remaining between them. The DNA of the CDR3 is TGCAGTGCTAGAGGGGAGTCCCAAGAGACCCAGTACTTC. This encodes CSARGESQETQYF.

The chain is built from TRBV20-1 and TRBJ2-1; 7 nucleotides agree with TRBD1. The J segment lost 0 bases and the V segment lost 6 bases, leaving 5 bases of the junction unmatched. The V gene's germline CDR1 is DFQATT and CDR2 SNEGSKA (reference sequence). This CDR3 is built from 14 residues. CDR3 amino acids: CSAPTGSSYNEQFF. CDR3 bases: TGCAGTGCGCCGACAGGGAGCTCCTACAATGAGCAGTTCTTC.

This clonotype has a handful of counts. The chain joins TRBV10-3 to TRBJ1-1; 9 bases agree with TRBD1. This CDR3 is 14 amino acids long. Germline V gives CDR1 ENHRY, CDR2 SYGVKD. J gave up 8 bases and V 6 bases, and 10 bases lay outside the gene matches. This CDR3 reads CAISANGQGQEAFF. The DNA of the CDR3 is TGTGCCATCAGCGCGAATGGACAGGGGCAGGAAGCTTTCTTT.

V and J are TRBV7-9 and TRBJ2-2, with D hard to call. The CDR3 covers 16 residues. Trimming stripped 5 bases from V and 2 bases from J, with 15 bases between. Germline assignment: CDR1 SEHNR and CDR2 FQNEAQ (reference sequence). The CDR3 coding sequence is TGTGCCAGCAGCCCCCCCGTTTCGGAAAACACCGGGGAGCTGTTTTTT. Translating it yields CASSPPVSENTGELFF.

This clonotype was seen a handful of times. The chain links TRBV14 to TRBJ2-4; weak D call: TRBD2 (6 bases). This CDR3 has 13 residues. Germline V lookup: CDR1 SGHDN, CDR2 FVKESK. The V end lost 6 bases, the J end lost 6 bases, and 12 bases lay between the germline ends. The CDR3 is CASSRAGGNIQYF. CDR3 bases: TGTGCCAGCAGTCGGGCCGGGGGAAACATTCAGTACTTC.

This clonotype has only a few counts. V and J are TRBV10-2 and TRBJ1-6; D gene unclear. CDR3 size: 14 residues. Germline V gene lookup returns CDR1 WSHSY and CDR2 SAAADI. Trimming stripped 7 bases from V and 7 bases from J, with 14 bases between. The CDR3 DNA reads as TGCGCCAGCAAGATGACGGATAGGAATTCACCCCTCCACTTT. It translates to CASKMTDRNSPLHF.

This chain connects TRBV7-9 to TRBJ2-5; D may be TRBD1 (6 bases). CDR1 is SEHNR and CDR2 is FQNEAQ in the germline V gene (reference sequence). The CDR3 covers 15 residues. The V and J ends lost 5 bases and 7 bases respectively, with 20 bases between them. The chain's CDR3 is CASSTVGQRIGTQYF. CDR3 in DNA: TGTGCCAGCAGCACGGTCGGACAGCGGATTGGGACCCAGTACTTC.

In its sample, this clonotype was seen a few times. The chain is built from TRBV6-2 or TRBV6-3 and TRBJ2-7; D is undetermined. CDR1 and CDR2 from the germline V gene are MNHEY and SVGEGT. V gave up 0 bases and J gave up 5 bases, with 5 bases separating them. This CDR3 spans 12 amino acids. Here the CDR3 DNA reads TGTGCCAGCAGTTACTCGTATAACGAGCAGTACGTC. Residues: CASSYSYNEQYV.

This clonotype was seen only a few times. The rearrangement uses TRBV4-1 and TRBJ2-5; perhaps TRBD2 as D (6 bases). Trimming cost V 3 bases and J 5 bases, with 19 bases left between them. The CDR3 is 16 amino acids. Per the germline V gene, CDR1 is MGHRA and CDR2 is YSYEKL. The CDR3 reads CASSHFLRGASETQYF. The CDR3 nucleotides read TGCGCCAGCAGCCACTTTTTGCGGGGTGCCAGTGAGACCCAGTACTTC.